A selection of T cell receptor beta chains follows, all from one sample in a study of cytotoxic CD8 clonotypes in ibrutinib-treated CLL. The repertoire was sequenced with immunoSEQ multiplex PCR; TCRdb's copy has only in-frame clones and lacks some. The sample has some 26,000 clones; 65% to 90% are singletons. Sequenced material: PBMCs, taken after 24 months of ibrutinib treatment. Receptors originate from a human donor with chronic lymphocytic leukemia. Both conserved end residues are part of each CDR3. A D gene is named only where the DNA matches it firmly. Clone size appears in some rows only: once, few, many, or a class for an expanded clone.

clone_size	d_call	v_call	j_call	cdr3_nt	cdr3_aa
-	TRBD1	TRBV6-5	TRBJ2-3	TGTGCCAGCAGCCCTCCGGGACAGACCACAGATACGCAGTATTTT	CASSPPGQTTDTQYF
few	-	TRBV7-9	TRBJ1-3	TGTGCCAGCAGGTTGCGGAGGGGTCCTGGAAACACCATATATTTT	CASRLRRGPGNTIYF
few	-	TRBV19	TRBJ2-3	TGTGCCAGTAGGCAGCTCCCTAGCACAGATACGCAGTATTTT	CASRQLPSTDTQYF
once	TRBD1	TRBV7-9	TRBJ1-2	TGTGCCAGCAGCCCCGGACAGGGACGGGAAACTAACTATGGCTACACCTTC	CASSPGQGRETNYGYTF
few	TRBD2	TRBV4-1	TRBJ2-1	TGCGCCAGCAGCCACCGAAGCGGGGGCCTTAGCTCCTACAATGAGCAGTTCTTC	CASSHRSGGLSSYNEQFF
-	-	TRBV27	TRBJ2-3	TGTGCCAGCAGTTTACTAATAACAGATACGCAGTATTTT	CASSLLITDTQYF
-	-	TRBV6-4	TRBJ2-6	TGTGCCAGCAGCCCAAGCTCTGGGGCCAACGTCCTGACTTTC	CASSPSSGANVLTF
-	-	TRBV5-1	TRBJ2-7	TGCGCCAGCAACAGGGGGGGCGGTTACGAGCAGTACTTC	CASNRGGGYEQYF
-	TRBD1	TRBV5-1	TRBJ1-1	TGCGCCAGCACCCGAGGGGGACAGGGGGCTCGAAACACTGAAGCTTTCTTT	CASTRGGQGARNTEAFF
few	TRBD2	TRBV10-2	TRBJ2-7	TGCGCCAGCAGTGAGGGAAGAACGGGGGGTTCCTACGAGCAGTACTTC	CASSEGRTGGSYEQYF
-	-	TRBV5-1	TRBJ1-2	TGCGCCAGCAGCTTGTCAGACCCTAACTATGGCTACACCTTC	CASSLSDPNYGYTF
-	TRBD2	TRBV9	TRBJ2-5	TGTGCCAGCAGCCCAGGACTAGCGGGGGGGCAAGAGACCCAGTACTTC	CASSPGLAGGQETQYF
-	TRBD2	TRBV28	TRBJ2-2	TGTGCCAGCAGCCCCGGCGGGAGGACCGGGGAGCTGTTTTTT	CASSPGGRTGELFF
-	TRBD1	TRBV27	TRBJ1-4	TGTGCCAGCAGTTTGTTAGAACAGGGGAGTTTAGATGAAAAACTGTTTTTT	CASSLLEQGSLDEKLFF